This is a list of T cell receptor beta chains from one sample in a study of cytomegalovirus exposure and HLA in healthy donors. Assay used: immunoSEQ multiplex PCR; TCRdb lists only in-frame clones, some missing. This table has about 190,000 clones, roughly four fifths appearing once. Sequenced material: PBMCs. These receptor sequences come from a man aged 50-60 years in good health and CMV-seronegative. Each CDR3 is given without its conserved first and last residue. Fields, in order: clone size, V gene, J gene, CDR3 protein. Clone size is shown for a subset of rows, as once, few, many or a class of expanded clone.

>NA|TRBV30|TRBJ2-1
AGDSGSSHEQF
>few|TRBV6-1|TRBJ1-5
ASSHDSQPQH
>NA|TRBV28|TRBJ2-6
ASNPGVSGANVLT
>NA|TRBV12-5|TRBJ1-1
ASAQGQNQNTEAF
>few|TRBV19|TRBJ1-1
ASSYRGLIAF
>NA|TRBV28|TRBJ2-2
ASRQVPGELF
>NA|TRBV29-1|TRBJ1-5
SVTDRGNSNQPQH
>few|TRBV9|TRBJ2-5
ASSDSQGQETQY
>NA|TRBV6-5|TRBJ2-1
ASSSTGTPHNEQF
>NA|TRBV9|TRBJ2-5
ASSPRTGAYETQY
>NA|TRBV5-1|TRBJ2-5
ASASGTGDGTQY
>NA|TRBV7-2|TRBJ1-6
ASTQRVQLDNSPLH
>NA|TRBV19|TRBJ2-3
ASNNRASGRTDTQY
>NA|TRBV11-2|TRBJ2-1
ASSSGMDEQF
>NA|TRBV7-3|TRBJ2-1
ASSLSLAGANEQF
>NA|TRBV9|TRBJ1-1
ASSPVGSLQAAF
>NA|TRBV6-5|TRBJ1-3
ASRTSSGNTIY
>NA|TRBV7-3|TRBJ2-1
ASSLGLAGGYNEQF
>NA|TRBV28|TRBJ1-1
ASSSSPGQLNTEAF
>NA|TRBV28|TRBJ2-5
ASSTWRNYQENQETQY
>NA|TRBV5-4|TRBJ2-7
ASSSERGSYEQY
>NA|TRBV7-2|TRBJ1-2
ASSFRGTLNYGYT
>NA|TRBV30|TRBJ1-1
AWFLRTGGTEAF
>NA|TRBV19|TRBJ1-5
ASSRNGDSNQPQH
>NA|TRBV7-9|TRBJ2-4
ASSLGAGGPGENIQY
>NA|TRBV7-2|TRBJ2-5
ASSLYVETQY
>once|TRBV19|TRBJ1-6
ASRQGTSYNSPLH
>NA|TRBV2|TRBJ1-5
ASSWRGSNQPQH
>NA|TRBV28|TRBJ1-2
ASSTQGLANYGYT
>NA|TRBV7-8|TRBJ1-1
ASPPGGRTNMNTEAF
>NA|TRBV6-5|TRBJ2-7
ASSYSQGEQY
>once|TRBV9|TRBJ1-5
ASSAGTDYQPQH
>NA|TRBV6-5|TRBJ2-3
AISAGWPDTQY
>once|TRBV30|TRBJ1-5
AWSTGPNQPQH
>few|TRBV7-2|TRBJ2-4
ASSLAGQGTLRLAKNIQY
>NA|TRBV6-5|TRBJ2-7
ASSYSMVVAGSEQY
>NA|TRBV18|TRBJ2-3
ASSPTSQGSDTQY
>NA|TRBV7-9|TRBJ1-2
ASSLTGANYGYT
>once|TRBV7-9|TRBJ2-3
ASSGVVVVDTQY
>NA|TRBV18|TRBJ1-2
ASSPGFHLQAAANYGYT
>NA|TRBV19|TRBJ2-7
ASSWEGSSYEQY
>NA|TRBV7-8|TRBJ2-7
ASSLMPGQISYEQY
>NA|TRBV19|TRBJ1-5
ASHTGGPQPQH
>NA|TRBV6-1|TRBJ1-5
ASSSRGSNQPQH
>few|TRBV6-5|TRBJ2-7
ASSRDIYEQY
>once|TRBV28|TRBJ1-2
ASSLIATGYT
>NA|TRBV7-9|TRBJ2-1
ASSRGGGSYNEQF
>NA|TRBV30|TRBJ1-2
AWSPPRSTQDNYGYT
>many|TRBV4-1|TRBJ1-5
ASSPRDSSNQPQH
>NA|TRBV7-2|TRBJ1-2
ASSLVQGGTYGYT
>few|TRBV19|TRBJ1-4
ASSVGSISEKLF